These 15 T cell receptor beta chains originate from one sample sequenced in a study of CXCR3-negative and CXCR3-positive naive CD8 T cells. In preparing the TRB cDNA libraries, 5' RACE with UMI labels was used. One entry per CDR3 protein, without DNA, is what TCRdb gives after re-calling the 5' RACE reads. The sample's table shows fewer than 95,000 distinct CDR3 sequences. The sequencing input was naive CXCR3- CD8+ T cells from blood. This sample's subset: CD45RO-CCR7+CD27+CD95- naive CD8+ T cells lacking CXCR3 (TNR3-). These receptors were obtained from a human donor in good health. Some clones in this sample may be carry-over from other donors' samples.

The CDR3 reads CASSFRDQRSYEQYF. The J gene is TRBJ2-7, the V gene TRBV28; checking the TCRdb D call of TRBD1 is not possible without DNA. The CDR3 loop spans 15 amino acids. Germline lookup yields CDR1 MDHEN and CDR2 SYDVKM.

The chain links TRBV11-2 to TRBJ2-1; TCRdb picks TRBD1, but there is no DNA to check that call. The CDR3 sequence is 15 residues long. Germline V gene lookup returns CDR1 SGHAT and CDR2 FQNNGV. Here the CDR3 reads CASSLPGGSNNEQFF. Full variable domain (outside the CDR3, taken from reference TRBV11-2 and TRBJ2-1): EAGVAQSPRYKIIEKRQSVAFWCNPISGHATLYWYQQILGQGPKLLIQFQNNGVVDDSQLPKDRFSAERLKGVDSTLKIQPAKLEDSAVYLCASSLPGGSNNEQFFGPGTRLTVL.

The rearrangement uses TRBV29-1 and TRBJ2-7; TCRdb selects TRBD1, and the lack of DNA leaves this call unchecked. CDR3 size: 15 residues. Germline assignment: CDR1 SQVTM and CDR2 ANQGSEA. The CDR3 is CSVENPDRAGYEQYF.

This chain links TRBV6-6 with TRBJ1-4; TCRdb selects TRBD1, and the lack of DNA leaves this call unchecked. This CDR3 is built from 15 residues. CDR1 and CDR2 (germline): MNHNY, SVGAGI (reference sequence). Here the CDR3 reads CASSLGGPTNEKLFF.

The rearrangement joins TRBV18 to TRBJ2-1; without DNA, the TCRdb call of TRBD2 cannot be checked. CDR3 length equals 17 residues. Looked up from germline, CDR1 is KGHSH and CDR2 is LQKENI. The CDR3 sequence: CASSPGSARTSYNEQFF.

The V and J genes are TRBV7-6 and TRBJ2-2; TCRdb gives TRBD2 as the D gene, but with no DNA this cannot be confirmed. The CDR3 covers 14 residues. Germline-derived CDR1 and CDR2 are SGHVS and FNYEAQ. This CDR3 reads CASSKRGGPGELFF.

The rearrangement joins TRBV4-3 to TRBJ1-6; TCRdb names TRBD1, which stays unverified in the absence of DNA. The CDR3 spans 14 residues. Per the germline V gene, CDR1 is LGHNA and CDR2 is YSLEER. CDR3 loop: CASSQGTGNSPLHF.

The chain joins TRBV6-6 to TRBJ1-1; TCRdb's D call, TRBD1, is unchecked because there is no DNA. Germline V gene data show CDR1 as MNHNY and CDR2 as SVGAGI (reference sequence). The CDR3 has 12 residues. The CDR3: CASSPYREQAFF.

This chain links TRBV5-4 with TRBJ2-3; TCRdb indicates TRBD1, and absent DNA this call remains unverified. Germline V CDR1 and CDR2: SGHNT, YYREEE (reference sequence). CDR3 length: 18 residues. The CDR3 is CASRSGTGGRASTDTQYF. Full variable domain (remainder filled in from reference TRBV5-4 and TRBJ2-3): ETGVTQSPTHLIKTRGQQVTLRCSSQSGHNTVSWYQQALGQGPQFIFQYYREEENGRGNFPPRFSGLQFPNYSSELNVNALELDDSALYLCASRSGTGGRASTDTQYFGPGTRLTVL.

This chain uses TRBV4-1 with TRBJ1-1; TCRdb selects TRBD1, and the lack of DNA leaves this call unchecked. From germline, CDR1 is MGHRA and CDR2 YSYEKL. The CDR3 length is 16 residues. The chain's CDR3 is CASSRQGGRQNTEAFF.

The chain carries TRBV29-1 and TRBJ2-2. The CDR3 is made up of 13 amino acids. Germline CDR1 reads SQVTM; CDR2 reads ANQGSEA. The CDR3 is CSAVEANTGELFF.

The chain combines TRBV7-2 with TRBJ2-3; TCRdb lists TRBD2, though no DNA is available to test this call. The germline gives CDR1 SGHTA, CDR2 FQGNSA. The CDR3 extends over 18 amino acids. This chain's CDR3 is CACSLGRGLAIVTDTQYF.

This rearrangement joins TRBV5-1 to TRBJ2-3; as DNA is missing, the TRBD2 call by TCRdb cannot be tested. Germline V gene lookup returns CDR1 SGHRS and CDR2 YFSETQ. This CDR3 contains 16 residues. CDR3 loop: CASSWGLAGSTDTQYF.

The chain employs TRBV9 and TRBJ2-1; TCRdb calls TRBD1, which cannot be checked without DNA. CDR1 SGDLS and CDR2 YYNGEE come from the germline V gene. This CDR3 is built from 17 residues. The CDR3 sequence: CASSVRVREMGYNEQFF.

The CDR3: CASTPRGEKYEQYF. The V call is TRBV6-2 or TRBV6-3, the J call TRBJ2-7; with no DNA, the TCRdb D assignment of TRBD1 cannot be verified. Looked up from germline, CDR1 is MNHEY and CDR2 is SVGEGT. CDR3 length: 14 residues.